This entry is about one T cell receptor beta chain. This entry comes from a study of shared clonotypes between healthy human individuals. Repertoires were generated with immunoSEQ multiplex PCR, while TCRdb's copy carries only in-frame clones and drops some. The data hold about 590,000 clones, with roughly 96% observed a single time. Positive CCR7 selection of CD45RO-negative cells yielded the naive CD8 cells, and terminally differentiated effector memory CD45RA+ cells were excluded. The V segment lost 3 bases and the J segment 0 bases; nucleotides outside the gene matches: 4. CDR1 is MDHEN, CDR2 SYDVKM, per germline. This CDR3 region has 16 residues.

What was sequenced was naive CD8+ T cells sorted from blood. The chain links TRBV28 to TRBJ2-1; 8 bases are a match to TRBD2. The receptor comes from a woman between 25 and 40 years old in good health. CDR3 DNA sequence: TGTGCCAGCAGTTTTACTCTAGCGGGCTCCTACAATGAGCAGTTCTTC. Protein product: CASSFTLAGSYNEQFF.